This is a list of T cell receptor beta chains from one sample in a study of beta chain features in type 1 diabetes. Sequenced by immunoSEQ multiplex PCR; TCRdb stores in-frame clones only, minus some. The data show 680,000 or so clones, 15% to 17% seen once. The sequencing input was naive CD4+ T cells from blood. The receptors shown here come from a man aged 18 to 30 in good health. Each CDR3 is given with its conserved first and last residue. A D gene is named only where the DNA matches it firmly. A clone size is listed for some rows: how often the clone was seen (once, few, many), or a class if it is expanded.

d_gene | j_gene | v_gene | len | abundance | CDR3nt | CDR3aa
TRBD2 | TRBJ2-3 | TRBV5-4 | 16 | . | TGTGCCAGCAGCTTTTCGGGGACTAGCCGTTCAGTCACGCAGTATTTT | CASSFSGTSRSVTQYF
TRBD1 | TRBJ2-7 | TRBV28 | 14 | few | TGTGCCAGCAGTTCCGGGACAGGGGACTACGAGCAGTACTTC | CASSSGTGDYEQYF
. | TRBJ2-3 | TRBV9 | 16 | . | TGTGCCAGCGGCAAAGGAGGGGGGCGGGGCACAGATACGCAGTATTTT | CASGKGGGRGTDTQYF
. | TRBJ2-3 | TRBV5-6 | 14 | . | TGTGCCAGCAGCTTGAATCAGGGAAGTGATACGCAGTATTTT | CASSLNQGSDTQYF
. | TRBJ2-7 | TRBV14 | 14 | . | TGTGCCAGCAGCCAACAGGTCCTCCGGAGTGAGCAGTACTTC | CASSQQVLRSEQYF
. | TRBJ2-6 | TRBV4-3 | 17 | . | TGCGCCAGCAGCCAAGATATGAGGGTGTCTGGGGCCAACGTCCTGACTTTC | CASSQDMRVSGANVLTF
. | TRBJ1-6 | TRBV27 | 15 | . | TGTGCCAGCAGCTTCGGGTCTGGGAGGAATTCACCCCTCCACTTT | CASSFGSGRNSPLHF
TRBD1 | TRBJ2-3 | TRBV6-1 | 15 | . | TGTGCCAGCAGTAGAGGGACAGGGGACACAGATACGCAGTATTTT | CASSRGTGDTDTQYF
. | TRBJ2-2 | TRBV5-1 | 15 | few | TGCGCCAGCAGCTTGCGGGATTCGAACACCGGGGAGCTGTTTTTT | CASSLRDSNTGELFF
. | TRBJ2-6 | TRBV28 | 17 | few | TGTGCCAGCAGTCCGACGACGGGAAACTCTGGGGCCAACGTCCTGACTTTC | CASSPTTGNSGANVLTF
. | TRBJ2-2 | TRBV19 | 14 | . | TGTGCCAGTAGTATCACAGGGATAACCGGGGAGCTGTTTTTT | CASSITGITGELFF
. | TRBJ2-3 | TRBV9 | 16 | few | TGTGCCAGCAGCGTAGTAGGCGGCCAGTGGGCAGATACGCAGTATTTT | CASSVVGGQWADTQYF
TRBD2 | TRBJ2-7 | TRBV28 | 15 | few | TGTGCCAGCAGTTTCGCCCGAGCGGGAACATACGAGCAGTACTTC | CASSFARAGTYEQYF
TRBD2 | TRBJ2-3 | TRBV7-9 | 16 | . | TGTGCCAGCAGCCCATGGACTAGCTTCAGCACAGATACGCAGTATTTT | CASSPWTSFSTDTQYF
. | TRBJ2-4 | TRBV27 | 12 | many | TGTGCCAGCAGTACTAACAGAAACATTCAGTACTTC | CASSTNRNIQYF
. | TRBJ2-7 | TRBV18 | 14 | few | TGTGCCAGCTCACCCAGGGACGGAACCTACGAGCAGTACTTC | CASSPRDGTYEQYF
TRBD1 | TRBJ2-7 | TRBV5-1 | 13 | few | TGCGCCAGCAGCCCGGGACAGTACTACGAGCAGTACTTC | CASSPGQYYEQYF
. | TRBJ1-1 | TRBV5-6 | 13 | . | TGTGCCAGCAGCTGGGGGGTGGACACTGAAGCTTTCTTT | CASSWGVDTEAFF
TRBD1 | TRBJ2-6 | TRBV28 | 16 | . | TGTGCCAGCAAGACAGGGGGCGAAACTGGGGCCAACGTCCTGACTTTC | CASKTGGETGANVLTF
. | TRBJ1-2 | TRBV4-3 | 15 | . | TGCGCCAGCAGCGAAGTCAGTCGGGATTCTCCTGGCTACACCTTC | CASSEVSRDSPGYTF
. | TRBJ2-7 | TRBV25-1 | 16 | . | TGTGCCAGCAGTGTCCCGCGCCCGGGGGCCAGCTACGAGCAGTACTTC | CASSVPRPGASYEQYF
TRBD1 | TRBJ2-4 | TRBV18 | 14 | few | TGTGCCAGCTCACCTAGGACAGGACAAAACATTCAGTACTTC | CASSPRTGQNIQYF
TRBD1 | TRBJ1-4 | TRBV5-1 | 13 | . | TGCGCCAGCAGCTTGACAGGGGAGGAAAAACTGTTTTTT | CASSLTGEEKLFF
. | TRBJ1-1 | TRBV7-9 | 13 | . | TGTGCGAGCAGCTTAAGGACGGGGTTAGGCGCTTTCTTT | CASSLRTGLGAFF
. | TRBJ1-2 | TRBV4-2 | 16 | . | TGTGCCAGCAGCCAAGATAAAATAGGACATAACTATGGCTACACCTTC | CASSQDKIGHNYGYTF
. | TRBJ2-7 | TRBV27 | 14 | few | TGTGCCAGCAGTAGTACAGGGTTTGCCTACGAGCAGTACTTC | CASSSTGFAYEQYF
TRBD1 | TRBJ1-6 | TRBV7-3 | 14 | . | TGTGCCAGCAGCTTAAATGGACAGGGTTCACCCCTCCACTTT | CASSLNGQGSPLHF
TRBD1 | TRBJ2-7 | TRBV29-1 | 12 | . | TGCAGCGGGGGGACAGGTGGTTGGGAGCAGTACTTC | CSGGTGGWEQYF
TRBD2 | TRBJ2-1 | TRBV9 | 13 | . | TGTGCCAGCAGCACGGGACTAGCGAATGAGCAGTTCTTC | CASSTGLANEQFF
TRBD2 | TRBJ2-3 | TRBV11-2 | 16 | few | TGTGCCAGCAGCTTCCAGCGGGGGGGCCGGGGAGATACGCAGTATTTT | CASSFQRGGRGDTQYF
. | TRBJ2-7 | TRBV4-1 | 14 | . | TGCGCCAGCAGCCATGCCGACACGTCCTACGAGCAGTACTTC | CASSHADTSYEQYF
. | TRBJ2-1 | TRBV14 | 14 | few | TGTGCCAGCAGCCTCCGCAGAATGTACAATGAGCAGTTCTTC | CASSLRRMYNEQFF
. | TRBJ2-3 | TRBV18 | 12 | . | TGTGCCAGCTCCCCTGGACTAGATACGCAGTATTTT | CASSPGLDTQYF
TRBD1 | TRBJ1-1 | TRBV28 | 12 | few | TGTGCCAGCAGGACGGGACAGGTTGACGCTTTCTTT | CASRTGQVDAFF
TRBD2 | TRBJ2-1 | TRBV7-9 | 17 | few | TGTGCCAGCAGCTTGACTAGCGGGACCCGGGTTGGGGATGAGCAGTTCTTC | CASSLTSGTRVGDEQFF
TRBD1 | TRBJ2-2 | TRBV7-2 | 16 | . | TGTGCCAGCAGCTTCCAACAGGGGGCGGGCACCGGGGAGCTGTTTTTT | CASSFQQGAGTGELFF
. | TRBJ1-1 | TRBV5-1 | 11 | few | TGCGCCAGCAGTATTGACCACGAAGCTTTCTTT | CASSIDHEAFF
TRBD2 | TRBJ2-7 | TRBV4-3 | 15 | . | TGCGCCAGCAGCCAATCTCCTAGCGGGTCCTACGAGCAGTACTTC | CASSQSPSGSYEQYF
. | TRBJ2-7 | TRBV19 | 13 | few | TGTGCCAGCGCCTTGGGACGCCCCTACGAGCAGTACTTC | CASALGRPYEQYF
. | TRBJ2-5 | TRBV19 | 13 | few | TGTGCCAGTAGTCCGCGACCCAGGGAGACCCAGTACTTC | CASSPRPRETQYF
TRBD1 | TRBJ2-7 | TRBV10-3 | 14 | . | TGTGCCATCACCCCGACAGGGGCAGCCTACGAGCAGTACTTC | CAITPTGAAYEQYF
. | TRBJ2-5 | TRBV19 | 14 | few | TGTGCCAGTAGTATCGTCGGGGGCACGGAGACCCAGTACTTC | CASSIVGGTETQYF
. | TRBJ1-5 | TRBV28 | 15 | few | TGTGCCAGCAGCCCGGCAGGGTATAGCAATCAGCCCCAGCATTTT | CASSPAGYSNQPQHF
TRBD1 | TRBJ2-1 | TRBV13 | 12 | few | TGTGCCAGCAGCAGACAGGGACAGGAGCAGTTCTTC | CASSRQGQEQFF
. | TRBJ2-7 | TRBV4-3 | 15 | . | TGCGCCAGCAGCGCAGGGGCAAGTGGGACCTACGAGCAGTACTTC | CASSAGASGTYEQYF
TRBD2 | TRBJ2-7 | TRBV28 | 14 | . | TGTGCCAGCAGACCAGCGGGAGGCCCCTACGAGCAGTACTTC | CASRPAGGPYEQYF
. | TRBJ2-2 | TRBV7-7 | 14 | few | TGTGCTAGCAGCTTAGCGGCGAACACCGGGGAGCTGTTTTTT | CASSLAANTGELFF
. | TRBJ1-2 | TRBV14 | 15 | few | TGTGCCAGCAGCCAATTGCGGGGACTCGCTTATGGCTACACCTTC | CASSQLRGLAYGYTF
TRBD2 | TRBJ2-1 | TRBV27 | 19 | few | TGTGCCAGCAGTTTATTGGTACTAGCGGGAGGGAGGTCGGGGAATGAGCAGTTCTTC | CASSLLVLAGGRSGNEQFF
. | TRBJ2-5 | TRBV6-1 | 13 | . | TGTGCCAGCAGTGAAGCACCCGGGGAGACCCAGTACTTC | CASSEAPGETQYF
. | TRBJ2-5 | TRBV27 | 17 | few | TGTGCCAGCAGCCCGTACTCCGTACACCAACAACGGGAGACCCAGTACTTC | CASSPYSVHQQRETQYF